A single T cell receptor (beta chain) is shown here with its context. The donors' treatment consisted of nivolumab, ipilimumab, aspirin, low-dose cyclophosphamide and low-dose radiotherapy. The entry originates in a study of low-dose radiotherapy and immunotherapy resistance in tumors. Across the whole study: Members of Cohort 1 were treated with 0.5 Gy per fraction every 2 weeks. The prescribed total PTV dose was 6.5 Gy. Every two weeks, one day ahead of radiation and immunotherapy, cyclophosphamide 200 mg/m2 was given (intravenously).

cDNA synthesis used a TRAV/TRBV-specific primer set for both chains. A roughly 22-cycle PCR with a constant-region primer and V-primer adapter amplified TCRs. MiXCR was run by TCRdb on the reads, yielding one entry per CDR3 protein. The data show about 9,800 distinct CDR3 sequences, around 40% seen once. The clonotype comes from a human donor with advanced metastatic prostate, ovarian, gallbladder or colorectal cancer (not recorded which). This table probably holds off-target reads from a library built for another chain.

CDR3 in amino acids: CASSYTGGYEQFF. The CDR3 DNA reads as TGTGCCAGCAGTTATACAGGGGGCTATGAGCAGTTCTTC. This chain uses TRBV11-2 with TRBJ2-1; 9 bases match TRBD1. V gave up 6 bases and J gave up 8 bases; unmatched junction bases: 5. CDR3 length: 13 amino acids. In germline, CDR1 is SGHAT, CDR2 FQNNGV.